This T cell receptor beta chain was obtained from a study of beta chain features in type 1 diabetes. The V gene end was trimmed by 6 bases and the J gene end by 2 bases; junction bases not matched to a gene: 4. The CDR3 loop spans 14 amino acids. Germline V gene data show CDR1 as LNHDA and CDR2 as SQIVND (reference sequence). Expressed TCRB transcripts were sequenced, since all the RNA that had been isolated was reverse transcribed. Produced via immunoSEQ multiplex PCR; TCRdb's table is partial and in-frame only. The profile shows about 140,000 clones, about 9.1% of them singletons. Study-wide findings and caveats: Among all four CD4+ subsets, Type 1 diabetes patients had TCRB CDR3s that were moderately but significantly shorter. The similarity of naive, central memory and Treg TCRB repertoires appeared greater among patients than among healthy donors.

Worth noting for this clone: Its antigen is as yet unknown.

The sequence was obtained from a woman aged 40 to 50 in good health. Sequencing was done on a sample of central memory CD4+ T cells from blood. The chain links TRBV19 to TRBJ1-2; 9 nucleotides match TRBD1. This CDR3 reads CASRSGQGNYGYTF. CDR3 coding DNA: TGTGCCAGTAGAAGCGGACAGGGGAACTATGGCTACACCTTC.